This record looks at one T cell receptor beta chain sequence and its context. The data stem from a study of blood T cell repertoires in COVID-19. Produced via immunoSEQ multiplex PCR; TCRdb's table is partial and in-frame only. The sample includes 200,000 to 250,000 clones, more than 80% of them seen just once. The sequencing sample was made of PBMCs or T cells enriched from blood (not recorded which). The sequence came from a middle-aged man who had been exposed to COVID-19.

CDR3 DNA sequence: TGTGCCAGCAGTGAATGGCCTAGGGAGGGCTACACCTTC. Its translation: CASSEWPREGYTF. The gene calls are TRBV2 and TRBJ1-2; no firm D call. Trimming cost V 2 bases and J 8 bases, with 12 bases left between them. The CDR3 sequence is 13 residues long. CDR1 is SNHLY, CDR2 FYNNEI, per germline.